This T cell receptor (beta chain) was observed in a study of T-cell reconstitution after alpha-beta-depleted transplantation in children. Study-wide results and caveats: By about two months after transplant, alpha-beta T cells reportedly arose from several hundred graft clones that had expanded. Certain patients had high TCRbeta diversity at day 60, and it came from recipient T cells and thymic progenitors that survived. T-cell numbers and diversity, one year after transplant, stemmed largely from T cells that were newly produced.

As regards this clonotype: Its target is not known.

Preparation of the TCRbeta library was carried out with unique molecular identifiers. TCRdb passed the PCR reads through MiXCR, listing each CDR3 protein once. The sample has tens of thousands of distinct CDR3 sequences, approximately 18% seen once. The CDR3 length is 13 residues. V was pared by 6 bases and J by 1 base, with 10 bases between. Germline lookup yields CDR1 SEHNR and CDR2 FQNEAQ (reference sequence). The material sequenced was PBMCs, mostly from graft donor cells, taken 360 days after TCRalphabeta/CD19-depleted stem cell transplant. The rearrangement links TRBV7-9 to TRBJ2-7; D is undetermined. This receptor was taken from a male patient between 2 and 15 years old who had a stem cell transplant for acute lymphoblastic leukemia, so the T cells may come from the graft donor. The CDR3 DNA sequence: TGTGCCAGCAGGCCAAGTTATTCCTACGAGCAGTACTTC. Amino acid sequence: CASRPSYSYEQYF.